These T cell receptor beta chains were read from a single sample in a study of blood T cell repertoires in COVID-19. Assay: immunoSEQ multiplex PCR; the TCRdb copy retains only in-frame clones and omits some. The data contain 130,000 to 150,000 clones, about 83% of them singletons. Input material: PBMCs or T cells enriched from blood (not recorded which). These receptors came from a woman aged 45-59 years who had been exposed to COVID-19. Both conserved end residues are part of each CDR3. A D gene is named only where the DNA matches it firmly. Rows may omit the clone size; those that give it use once, few, many or a size class.

cdr3_nt	cdr3_aa	d_call	clone_size	v_call	j_call
TGTGCCAGCTCACTACTAGGACAGGGGGAATCTGAAGCTTTCTTT	CASSLLGQGESEAFF	TRBD1	-	TRBV18	TRBJ1-1
TGTGCCAGCAGCTTCTTTTACACCGGGGAGCTGTTTTTT	CASSFFYTGELFF	-	-	TRBV5-5	TRBJ2-2
TGTGCCAGCAGTTACTCCCTAGCGGGGGCCTACGAGCAGTACTTC	CASSYSLAGAYEQYF	TRBD2	many	TRBV6-2/TRBV6-3	TRBJ2-7
TGTGCCAGCAGCACGACAGGGACCGGGGAGCTGTTTTTT	CASSTTGTGELFF	TRBD1	-	TRBV7-2	TRBJ2-2
TGTGCCAGCAGCAAACCCGGTAGCGGGGGGACGGGCACCGGGGAGCTGTTTTTT	CASSKPGSGGTGTGELFF	TRBD2	few	TRBV7-2	TRBJ2-2
TGTGCCAGCAGCCGCACTAGCGGAGCTCTTTACGAGCAGTACTTC	CASSRTSGALYEQYF	TRBD2	-	TRBV7-8	TRBJ2-7
TGTGCCAGTAGTACTATACCAGGGGGGCTCACCGGGGAGCTGTTTTTT	CASSTIPGGLTGELFF	-	-	TRBV19	TRBJ2-2
TGTGCCAGCAGTTACTCGGCGGGGATAGCCAAAAACATTCAGTACTTC	CASSYSAGIAKNIQYF	-	-	TRBV6-2/TRBV6-3	TRBJ2-4
TGTGCCACCAGCCCCTCGAGAGGACAGGGAGTACCCGGGGCCAACGTCCTGACTTTC	CATSPSRGQGVPGANVLTF	TRBD1	-	TRBV15	TRBJ2-6
TGTGCCAGCAGTGACAGGGGAGGGAACGAGCAGTACTTC	CASSDRGGNEQYF	-	few	TRBV7-3	TRBJ2-7
TGTGCCAGTACCTATCCTGGGCACAGGTCCCCTCGTTTCTACGAGCAGTACTTC	CASTYPGHRSPRFYEQYF	-	-	TRBV19	TRBJ2-7
TGTGCCAGCAGTTACTCGAGTGGAGTTTACAATGAGCAGTTCTTC	CASSYSSGVYNEQFF	-	-	TRBV6-2/TRBV6-3	TRBJ2-1
TGTGCCAGCAGCCTCACGGGGAGCTCCTACAATGAGCAGTTCTTC	CASSLTGSSYNEQFF	-	once	TRBV11-2	TRBJ2-1
TGTGCCAGCCTTTCCGAACGGGGGTTTTCAATCTTC	CASLSERGFSIF	-	-	TRBV27	TRBJ2-1
TGTGCCAGCAGCTGGGAGGGGGACAGGGTGAACACTGAAGCTTTCTTT	CASSWEGDRVNTEAFF	TRBD1	-	TRBV13	TRBJ1-1
TGTGCCAGCAGCCCTTCCCGGGGGGGCGTGGAGACCCAGTACTTC	CASSPSRGGVETQYF	TRBD2	-	TRBV7-8	TRBJ2-5
TGTGCCAGCAGCTTGGATGAGCGGGGGGGCCAAGATACGCAGTATTTT	CASSLDERGGQDTQYF	TRBD2	once	TRBV5-6	TRBJ2-3
TGTGCCAGCAGCTCTCAAACAGGGGCTGGAAACACCATATATTTT	CASSSQTGAGNTIYF	TRBD1	-	TRBV7-6	TRBJ1-3
TGTGCCATCAAAGGAGCGGAAAGCTCCTACAATGAGCAGTTCTTC	CAIKGAESSYNEQFF	-	-	TRBV10-3	TRBJ2-1
TGTGCCAGCAGCCAAACTAGCGGGGCTGGGGATACGCAGTATTTT	CASSQTSGAGDTQYF	TRBD2	-	TRBV11-2	TRBJ2-3
TGTGCCAGCAGTCACAGCCAGTCTAACTATGGCTACACCTTC	CASSHSQSNYGYTF	-	-	TRBV28	TRBJ1-2
TGCAGCGCCAAGGAGGTTCACACCGGGGAGCTGTTTTTT	CSAKEVHTGELFF	-	-	TRBV29-1	TRBJ2-2
TGTGCCAGCAGCTTGGTGGACCCCCGACAGACTGGAAACACCATATATTTT	CASSLVDPRQTGNTIYF	-	-	TRBV5-4	TRBJ1-3
TGCAGCGTTGCCGGAGATACGCAGTATTTT	CSVAGDTQYF	-	-	TRBV29-1	TRBJ2-3
TGTGCCAGCAGTTACTTCCAGCGGAGGCAACAGCAGAGCATTCAGTACTTC	CASSYFQRRQQQSIQYF	-	-	TRBV6-2/TRBV6-3	TRBJ2-4
TGTGCCAGCAGCCCCACAGGGGTCGAGCAGTACTTC	CASSPTGVEQYF	TRBD1	-	TRBV5-5	TRBJ2-7
TGTGCCAGTAGTATAGGGGACAGGGGAAATGAGCAGTTCTTC	CASSIGDRGNEQFF	TRBD1	-	TRBV19	TRBJ2-1
TGCGCCAGCAGCCAAGAGGAAGGGAGGCAGCCCCAGCATTTT	CASSQEEGRQPQHF	-	-	TRBV4-3	TRBJ1-5
TGTGCCAGCAGCTCAGTACCCGGGGTAGCCAAAAACATTCAGTACTTC	CASSSVPGVAKNIQYF	-	-	TRBV7-2	TRBJ2-4
TGTGCCAGCAGCGTAGGGGCCAGGTCCTACGAGCAGTACTTC	CASSVGARSYEQYF	-	once	TRBV9	TRBJ2-7
TGCGCCAGCAGCCAACCCGTATATGGCGGAAGCTCCTACAATGAGCAGTTCTTC	CASSQPVYGGSSYNEQFF	-	-	TRBV4-3	TRBJ2-1
TGTGCCAGCAGTGAGGTCTTCTCTGGAAACACCATATATTTT	CASSEVFSGNTIYF	-	-	TRBV14	TRBJ1-3
TGTGCCAGCAGCGTAGTAGATAGGGGGCTGGGGAATTCACCCCTCCACTTT	CASSVVDRGLGNSPLHF	TRBD1	-	TRBV9	TRBJ1-6
TGTGCCAGCCTTGACCCGGTGGGGAGCACTGAAGCTTTCTTT	CASLDPVGSTEAFF	-	-	TRBV27	TRBJ1-1
TGTGCCAGCAGTTACCCGGGTGATACTAGCAATCAGCCCCAGCATTTT	CASSYPGDTSNQPQHF	-	-	TRBV6-5	TRBJ1-5
TGTGCTAGTGGTCCCGCGGCGGGACTAGCGGGAGGGTCGAATAGGAATGAGCAGTTCTTC	CASGPAAGLAGGSNRNEQFF	TRBD2	-	TRBV12-5	TRBJ2-1